The 27 T cell receptor beta chains below come from one sample, sequenced in a study of blood T cells in healthy people across ages. A sample-barcoded 5' primer and a J-beta primer mix were used in a second PCR of roughly 7 to 11 cycles. TCRdb reanalysed the 5' RACE reads using MiXCR and keeps one entry per CDR3 protein. The table includes about 720,000 distinct CDR3 sequences, 20% to 25% detected once. The data were also submitted as part of a second study, on T cells of mothers and their children.

The sample was blood. Receptors originate from a boy aged 5 to 17 in good health.

A few counts support this clonotype. This chain joins TRBV2 and TRBJ2-1, with 7 bases fitting TRBD1. Gene TRBJ2-7 matches the end of the DNA better, so the J call may be wrong. The CDR3 is made up of 14 amino acids. Germline V gene data show CDR1 as SNHLY and CDR2 as FYNNEI. The CDR3 here is CASDPRGSSYEQYF. CDR3 DNA sequence: TGTGCCAGCGACCCCAGGGGGAGCTCCTACGAGCAGTACTTC.

This clonotype appeared a few times. The chain carries TRBV6-1 and TRBJ2-7, with D perhaps TRBD2 (5 bases). The V end lost 6 bases, the J end lost 7 bases, and 10 bases lay between the germline ends. The CDR3 spans 11 residues. Germline V gene sequence: CDR1 MNHNS, CDR2 SASEGT. The CDR3 is CASRAPGEQYF. In nucleotides, the CDR3 is TGTGCCAGCAGGGCGCCGGGGGAGCAGTACTTC.

The chain couples TRBV4-1 to TRBJ1-5; 11 bases map to TRBD1. V shed 4 bases and J 7 bases; nucleotides not matched to a gene: 3. This CDR3 is 14 amino acids long. CDR1 is MGHRA, CDR2 YSYEKL, per germline. The CDR3 here is CASSRGTGGQPQHF. The CDR3 DNA reads as TGCGCCAGCAGCCGCGGGACAGGGGGGCAGCCCCAGCATTTT.

This rearrangement joins TRBV10-3 to TRBJ1-1; 9 bases align to TRBD1. This CDR3 is 16 amino acids long. Trimming cost V 8 bases and J 2 bases; bases outside gene matches: 12. Germline V lookup: CDR1 ENHRY, CDR2 SYGVKD. The CDR3 region has the DNA TGTGCCATCCAGCCGGGACAGGGAAATCCTAACACTGAAGCTTTCTTT. This translates into CAIQPGQGNPNTEAFF.

The chain combines TRBV28 with TRBJ2-2, with 7 bases aligning to TRBD2. CDR1 is MDHEN, CDR2 SYDVKM, per germline. This CDR3 contains 16 residues. The V segment lost 6 bases and the J segment 1 base; nucleotides outside the gene matches: 8. The CDR3 sequence is CASSAPGLMNTGELFF. In nucleotides, the CDR3 is TGTGCCAGCAGCGCCCCGGGACTAATGAACACCGGGGAGCTGTTTTTT.

The V and J genes are TRBV4-1 and TRBJ2-3; 7 bases align to TRBD1. CDR3 length: 15 amino acids. Looked up from germline, CDR1 is MGHRA and CDR2 is YSYEKL. J gave up 5 bases and V 2 bases, and 7 bases lay outside the gene matches. DNA for the CDR3: TGCGCCAGCAGCCAAACGACAGGGCTTGGAGATACGCAGTATTTT. Translating gives CASSQTTGLGDTQYF.

The CDR3 nucleotides read TGTGCCAGCAGCCCCGAATACTCTGGGGCCAACGTCCTGACTTTC. This codes for CASSPEYSGANVLTF. This sequence joins TRBV3-1 and TRBJ2-6; no definite D call. V shed 4 bases and J shed 0 bases, with 7 bases lying between them. This CDR3 comprises 15 residues. The germline V gene has CDR1 LGHDT and CDR2 YNNKEL (reference sequence).

With respect to this clonotype: The conserved phenylalanine or tryptophan normally closing the CDR3 is absent here, so this likely arose from a read error. The CDR3: CASSSWRGRYDEQFL. The CDR3 DNA follows: TGTGCCAGCAGTTCTTGGAGGGGGAGATATGATGAGCAGTTCCTC. The chain combines TRBV28 with TRBJ2-1, with D perhaps being TRBD1 or TRBD2 (6 bases each). Germline CDR1 is MDHEN and CDR2 is SYDVKM. The V and J ends lost 4 bases and 8 bases respectively, with 18 bases between them. The CDR3 loop spans 15 amino acids.

The table lists this clonotype with a few counts. The chain has TRBV9 and TRBJ2-3, with D possibly TRBD2 on 5 matching bases. The CDR3 loop spans 14 amino acids. V was cut by 3 bases and J by 7 bases, with 15 bases left in between. Germline V gene lookup returns CDR1 SGDLS and CDR2 YYNGEE. Here the CDR3 reads CASSDPGLGYTQYF. The CDR3 DNA is TGTGCCAGCAGCGATCCGGGATTGGGGTATACGCAGTATTTT.

J is TRBJ2-5 and V is TRBV5-1; 12 bases match TRBD2. Germline trimming cut 6 bases from V and 4 bases from J; bases unmatched to any gene: 7. CDR1 SGHRS and CDR2 YFSETQ come from the germline V gene. The CDR3 totals 15 residues. CDR3 coding DNA: TGCGCCAGCACTCTAGCGGGGGGGCCTCGAGAGACCCAGTACTTC. This codes for CASTLAGGPRETQYF.

The V gene is TRBV7-9, the J gene TRBJ2-3, with D maybe TRBD1 (6 bases). V was pared by 8 bases and J by 6 bases, with 24 bases between. From germline, CDR1 is SEHNR and CDR2 FQNEAQ (reference sequence). The CDR3 contains 16 residues. The CDR3 DNA sequence: TGTGCCAGCCTCAGGGGTGGGGACCCAGTTTTGGATACGCAGTATTTT. It yields the protein CASLRGGDPVLDTQYF.

The gene calls are TRBV15 and TRBJ2-5; TRBD2 matches 7 bases. CDR1 and CDR2 from the germline V gene are LNHNV and YYDKDF (reference sequence). The V and J ends lost 4 bases and 2 bases, in that order; junction bases with no gene match: 7. The CDR3 runs to 15 residues. Here the CDR3 DNA reads TGTGCCACCAGCATAGGGACTAACAGACAAGAGACCCAGTACTTC. Its protein is CATSIGTNRQETQYF.

This clonotype was detected only once. The chain carries TRBV7-2 and TRBJ2-1; 8 bases are a match to TRBD2. The CDR3 extends over 13 amino acids. CDR1 SGHTA and CDR2 FQGNSA come from the germline V gene. V gave up 6 bases and J gave up 6 bases; unmatched junction bases: 4. Here the CDR3 DNA reads TGTGCCAGCAGGGCTAGCGGGCTCAATGAGCAGTTCTTC. This sequence encodes CASRASGLNEQFF.

In its sample, this clonotype was seen a few times. The CDR3, as DNA: TGCGCCAGCAGCCAAGGAGGGCTAACCACAGATACGCAGTATTTT. Translation: CASSQGGLTTDTQYF. The gene calls are TRBV4-3 and TRBJ2-3; D might be TRBD2 (5 bases). The CDR3 totals 15 residues. The V and J ends lost 1 base and 2 bases respectively, with 10 bases between them. Looked up from germline, CDR1 is LGHNA and CDR2 is YSLEER.

The chain employs TRBV29-1 and TRBJ2-7; D might be TRBD2 (5 bases). The V end lost 0 bases, the J end lost 4 bases, and 10 bases lay between the germline ends. Germline V gene data show CDR1 as SQVTM and CDR2 as ANQGSEA. The length of the CDR3 is 13 residues. The CDR3 here is CSVEERAAYEQYF. CDR3 nucleotide sequence: TGCAGCGTTGAAGAGAGGGCCGCGTACGAGCAGTACTTC.

This clonotype turned up a few times. The chain has TRBV7-2 and TRBJ1-3; D ambiguous. The CDR3 runs 14 residues. Trimming removed 6 bases from V and 0 bases from J, with 9 bases in between. Per the germline V gene, CDR1 is SGHTA and CDR2 is FQGNSA. For the CDR3, the DNA is TGTGCCAGCAGGTCGGGGTCCTCTGGAAACACCATATATTTT. Translating it yields CASRSGSSGNTIYF.

The rearrangement joins TRBV6-2 or TRBV6-3 to TRBJ1-6; D is undetermined. Germline V lookup: CDR1 MNHEY, CDR2 SVGEGT. V lost 6 bases, J lost 8 bases, and 14 bases lay in between. The CDR3 loop spans 14 amino acids. Written as DNA, the CDR3 is TGTGCCAGCAGCCCCATGGAGGGTTATTCACCCCTCCACTTT. It encodes CASSPMEGYSPLHF.

This chain links TRBV15 with TRBJ2-5; weak D call: TRBD1 (5 bases). This CDR3 is 14 amino acids long. The germline V gene has CDR1 LNHNV and CDR2 YYDKDF (reference sequence). Between the trimmed V and J ends, which lost 2 bases and 4 bases, there was a span of 11 bases. The CDR3 loop is CATSRQGFGETQYF. The CDR3 region has the DNA TGTGCCACCAGCAGACAGGGTTTTGGAGAGACCCAGTACTTC.

The chain has TRBV28 and TRBJ2-3; a weak D match, TRBD2 (7 bases). The CDR3 has 16 amino acids. Per the germline V gene, CDR1 is MDHEN and CDR2 is SYDVKM. The V end lost 6 bases, the J end lost 0 bases, and 16 bases lay between the germline ends. The CDR3 protein is CASRLSGEGSTDTQYF. As DNA, the CDR3 is TGTGCCAGCAGACTTTCAGGGGAGGGGAGCACAGATACGCAGTATTTT.

The rearrangement links TRBV4-3 to TRBJ2-7, with D possibly called TRBD1 or TRBD2 (5 bases each). With the DNA end fitting TRBJ2-5 better, the J assignment may be wrong. Germline V gene data show CDR1 as LGHNA and CDR2 as YSLEER. The CDR3 is 15 amino acids. CDR3 bases: TGCGCCAGCAGCCAAGATCGGGGCGAGGCGGAGACCCAGTACTTC. It codes for CASSQDRGEAETQYF.

This chain joins TRBV7-2 and TRBJ2-5; the D is unclear. The CDR3 spans 15 residues. CDR1 and CDR2 (germline): SGHTA, FQGNSA. V was clipped by 7 bases and J by 2 bases, with 17 bases between them. Written as DNA, the CDR3 is TGTGCCAGCACCTCAAAAGGTGGCAGTCAAGAGACCCAGTACTTC. This translates into CASTSKGGSQETQYF.

The table lists this clonotype with a few counts. The chain uses TRBV3-1 and TRBJ2-5; 13 nucleotides align to TRBD2. The J call may be in error: the DNA end matches TRBJ2-1 better. The germline gives CDR1 LGHDT, CDR2 YNNKEL (reference sequence). The CDR3 contains 17 residues. The CDR3 DNA is TGTGCCAGCAGCCAAGATCGGACTAGCGGGGGATTCAATGAGCAGTTCTTC. This codes for CASSQDRTSGGFNEQFF.

V usage is TRBV11-2 and J usage is TRBJ2-1; D remains ambiguous. V was shortened by 0 bases and J by 5 bases, with 8 bases between the two germline ends. Germline loops: CDR1 SGHAT, CDR2 FQNNGV. The CDR3 totals 14 residues. CDR3 residues: CASSLDPDNNEQFF. DNA of the CDR3: TGTGCCAGCAGCTTAGATCCGGATAACAATGAGCAGTTCTTC. The full variable domain, its missing parts supplied by reference TRBV11-2 and TRBJ2-1, is EAGVAQSPRYKIIEKRQSVAFWCNPISGHATLYWYQQILGQGPKLLIQFQNNGVVDDSQLPKDRFSAERLKGVDSTLKIQPAKLEDSAVYLCASSLDPDNNEQFFGPGTRLTVL.

This clonotype has only a few counts. The chain couples TRBV7-2 to TRBJ1-2; weak D call: TRBD1 (5 bases). This CDR3 comprises 17 residues. Germline V CDR1 and CDR2: SGHTA, FQGNSA. Trimming removed 1 base from V and 2 bases from J, with 17 bases in between. The CDR3: CASSLVSGQFGNYGYTF. CDR3 DNA: TGTGCCAGCAGCTTAGTTTCGGGGCAGTTCGGCAACTATGGCTACACCTTC.

V gene TRBV20-1 combines with J gene TRBJ2-5; possibly TRBD1 for D (5 bases). The CDR3 has 13 amino acids. V was pared by 5 bases and J by 4 bases, with 14 bases between. Per germline, CDR1 DFQATT and CDR2 SNEGSKA (reference sequence). The CDR3 is CSAVALGPETQYF. In nucleotides, the CDR3 is TGCAGTGCTGTAGCCTTGGGGCCAGAGACCCAGTACTTC.

This clonotype has only a few counts. J is TRBJ2-5 and V is TRBV12-5, with TRBD2 as a possible D gene (5 bases). This CDR3 spans 14 amino acids. Trimming removed 7 bases from V and 7 bases from J, with 19 bases in between. Germline-derived CDR1 and CDR2 are LGHNT and FRNRAP. CDR3 residues: CASALGLPEGTQYF. In nucleotides, the CDR3 is TGTGCTAGTGCCCTAGGACTCCCAGAGGGGACCCAGTACTTC.

This clonotype has ten or more counts. The genes are TRBV3-1 and TRBJ2-7; D not resolved. With 1 base removed from V and 2 bases from J, the gap between germline ends came to 3 bases. The CDR3 is 12 amino acids. Germline V gene data show CDR1 as LGHDT and CDR2 as YNNKEL (reference sequence). The CDR3 is CASSQGPYEQYF. CDR3 bases: TGTGCCAGCAGCCAAGGCCCCTACGAGCAGTACTTC.